A selection of T cell receptor beta chains follows, all from one sample in a study of lymphopenia after photon versus proton radiotherapy. Repertoires were generated with immunoSEQ multiplex PCR, while TCRdb's copy carries only in-frame clones and drops some. The sample contains roughly 23,000 clones, 75% to 90% of which appear only once. The material was peripheral blood, obtained from a patient treated with proton-based radiotherapy. The origin of the receptors is a man aged 80 or over with esophageal cancer. Each CDR3 is given with its conserved first and last residue. The D gene is left open where the match is weak.

.	TRBV13	TRBJ1-1	CASSLGRGGEAFF
.	TRBV5-5	TRBJ1-2	CASSQARSRGGYGYTF
TRBD2	TRBV2	TRBJ2-1	CASSATLAGTAYNEQFF
.	TRBV4-3	TRBJ2-1	CASSQEQTRYNEQFF
.	TRBV5-1	TRBJ1-1	CASRASSLNTEAFF
TRBD2	TRBV5-1	TRBJ2-2	CASSSRTSGGMNTGELFF
.	TRBV9	TRBJ1-3	CASSEIGRNENTIYF
.	TRBV5-1	TRBJ2-1	CASSVGPGLRMVQFF
.	TRBV7-9	TRBJ1-5	CASSLQGGADQPQHF
.	TRBV4-2	TRBJ2-7	CASSQSGGETYEQYF
.	TRBV5-1	TRBJ1-4	CASSREGEKLFF
.	TRBV2	TRBJ2-3	CASSTTRADTQYF
.	TRBV12-5	TRBJ2-3	CASGLGSAGTDTQYF
TRBD2	TRBV27	TRBJ2-3	CASSPLGLAGGTDTQYF
.	TRBV18	TRBJ2-3	CASSPLGGASTDTQYF
.	TRBV6-1	TRBJ2-7	CASSEGEEGNEQYF
TRBD2	TRBV27	TRBJ2-3	CASRSIYGAGGPSDTQYF
TRBD1	TRBV12-5	TRBJ2-7	CASGFTSGTVTYEQYF
TRBD2	TRBV10-1	TRBJ2-5	CASSREGVETQYF
.	TRBV19	TRBJ1-1	CASSNQVEFTEAFF
TRBD1	TRBV7-9	TRBJ2-7	CASSLGVGQGITYEQYF
TRBD1	TRBV7-2	TRBJ1-3	CASGQDPGNTIYF
.	TRBV18	TRBJ2-7	CANSPVGSSYEQYF
.	TRBV7-7	TRBJ2-2	CASSLAVNTGELFF
TRBD2	TRBV10-1	TRBJ2-3	CASSDSFSLADTDTQYF
.	TRBV19	TRBJ2-6	CASTQNSGANVLTF
.	TRBV10-2	TRBJ2-7	CASSEATSYEQYF
.	TRBV6-1	TRBJ2-7	CASSENQGVWGEQYF
.	TRBV11-2	TRBJ2-7	CASSTTRGSSYEQYF
TRBD1	TRBV29-1	TRBJ2-1	CSVRDRSYNEQFF
.	TRBV2	TRBJ1-2	CASRQGEGNGYTF
TRBD2	TRBV2	TRBJ2-5	CASILAGGPNPQETQYF
.	TRBV29-1	TRBJ2-3	CSVGSSRTDTQYF
.	TRBV18	TRBJ1-1	CASSGANTEAFF
.	TRBV9	TRBJ2-7	CASSVATGPSYEQYF
.	TRBV21-1	TRBJ1-1	CASTRQRQGNTEAFF
TRBD2	TRBV2	TRBJ2-3	CASRASGSTDTQYF
.	TRBV30	TRBJ1-2	CAWRGESSGALYGYTF
TRBD1	TRBV2	TRBJ1-2	CASSEANRGSYGYTF
TRBD1	TRBV10-2	TRBJ2-7	CATSWDRGAYEQYF
.	TRBV19	TRBJ2-7	CASSIAGGPYEQYF
TRBD1	TRBV7-7	TRBJ2-3	CASSSDRGSHTQYF
.	TRBV7-9	TRBJ1-3	CASSAWRGTIYF
.	TRBV5-1	TRBJ2-5	CASSAQETQYF
TRBD1	TRBV27	TRBJ1-6	CASSSRTGIPLYNSPLHF
.	TRBV27	TRBJ2-1	CASGISSYNEQFF
.	TRBV7-2	TRBJ1-2	CASSLAIGSSGYTF
.	TRBV7-9	TRBJ1-5	CASSLGPEHGRDQPQHF
.	TRBV10-3	TRBJ2-2	CAIGGLARIGDNTGELFF
TRBD2	TRBV5-1	TRBJ2-1	CASSVLAGSYNEQFF
.	TRBV6-5	TRBJ2-5	CASSIQGQETQYF
.	TRBV9	TRBJ2-2	CASTPVLDSGELFF
.	TRBV5-6	TRBJ2-3	CASSLGATDTQYF
.	TRBV13	TRBJ2-5	CASRATGRETQYF
.	TRBV9	TRBJ2-7	CASSVGGTGLAYEQYF
TRBD1	TRBV30	TRBJ1-2	CAWSVIRTGSYGYTF
.	TRBV7-8	TRBJ1-1	CASSYPSGHMNTEAFF
.	TRBV21-1	TRBJ1-4	CASSKKKGALNEKLFF